This T cell receptor (beta chain) was found in a study of blood T cell repertoires in COVID-19. About the research overall: Sites in the United States, Italy and Spain provided acute and convalescent COVID-19 samples.

Sequencing was performed with immunoSEQ multiplex PCR; in TCRdb, only in-frame clones are kept and a portion is missing. The table lists about 320,000 clones, nearly 90% of them singletons. J lost 8 bases, V lost 3 bases, and 7 bases had no gene match. The CDR3 has 16 amino acids. CDR1 is LGHDT and CDR2 is YNNKEL in the germline V gene (reference sequence). Enrolled through a virtual design, the participants were between roughly 18 and 90 years of age and came from about two dozen US areas. Input material: PBMCs or T cells enriched from blood (not recorded which). The J gene is TRBJ2-1, the V gene TRBV3-1 (or the pseudogene TRBV3-2), with 13 bases identical to TRBD2. The receptor's source is a woman aged 25 to 39 who had recovered from COVID-19. The CDR3 DNA reads as TGTGCCAGCAGCCAGGCGACTAGCGGGGGGATTTATGAGCAGTTCTTC. It specifies CASSQATSGGIYEQFF.